These T cell receptor beta chains were read from a single sample in a study of T-cell reconstitution after alpha-beta-depleted transplantation in children. Using its own MiXCR run on the PCR reads, TCRdb lists one record per CDR3 protein. The repertoire holds hundreds of thousands of distinct CDR3 sequences, with about 17% as singletons. The sequencing used PBMCs from the stem cell graft donor, collected from the stem cell graft. These receptors were taken from a human donor who donated a stem cell graft to a child with acute lymphoblastic leukemia. Both conserved end residues are part of each CDR3. Fields, in order: D gene, V gene, J gene, clone size, CDR3 protein, CDR3 DNA. D genes are given only for firm matches. Only part of the rows carry a size: once, few, many, or a class if the clone is expanded.

d_call: TRBD1
v_call: TRBV29-1
j_call: TRBJ1-2
clone_size: few
cdr3_aa: CSVEVGQGPRYGYTF
cdr3_nt: TGCAGCGTTGAGGTGGGACAGGGGCCCCGCTATGGCTACACCTTC

d_call: TRBD2
v_call: TRBV20-1
j_call: TRBJ2-1
clone_size: few
cdr3_aa: CSASPIGTTIYNEQFF
cdr3_nt: TGCAGTGCTAGCCCTATCGGGACTACCATCTACAATGAGCAGTTCTTC

d_call: NA
v_call: TRBV12-3/TRBV12-4
j_call: TRBJ1-2
clone_size: few
cdr3_aa: CASSTRRGNDGYTF
cdr3_nt: TGTGCCAGCAGCACCCGAAGGGGGAACGATGGCTACACCTTC

d_call: NA
v_call: TRBV5-1
j_call: TRBJ2-1
clone_size: few
cdr3_aa: CASSLEGGIGNEQFF
cdr3_nt: TGCGCCAGCAGCTTGGAAGGCGGGATTGGGAATGAGCAGTTCTTC

d_call: NA
v_call: TRBV21-1
j_call: TRBJ1-6
clone_size: many
cdr3_aa: CASSNNGQPTCYNSPLHF
cdr3_nt: TGTGCCAGCAGCAATAATGGACAGCCTACGTGTTATAATTCACCCCTCCACTTT

d_call: NA
v_call: TRBV19
j_call: TRBJ2-1
clone_size: NA
cdr3_aa: CASSIDLEANEQFF
cdr3_nt: TGTGCCAGTAGTATAGATCTGGAAGCTAATGAGCAGTTCTTC

d_call: TRBD2
v_call: TRBV7-9
j_call: TRBJ2-7
clone_size: NA
cdr3_aa: CATQGTSDYEQYF
cdr3_nt: TGTGCGACGCAAGGGACTAGCGACTACGAGCAGTACTTC

d_call: NA
v_call: TRBV4-1
j_call: TRBJ2-4
clone_size: once
cdr3_aa: CASSQVPTAKNIQYF
cdr3_nt: TGCGCCAGCAGCCAAGTTCCTACTGCCAAAAACATTCAGTACTTC

d_call: NA
v_call: TRBV12-3/TRBV12-4
j_call: TRBJ1-2
clone_size: NA
cdr3_aa: CASSLGQGYTF
cdr3_nt: TGTGCCAGCAGTTTAGGGCAAGGCTACACCTTC

d_call: NA
v_call: TRBV7-2
j_call: TRBJ2-3
clone_size: NA
cdr3_aa: CASSLGGHLPHTDTQYF
cdr3_nt: TGTGCCAGCAGCTTAGGCGGGCATTTACCGCACACAGATACGCAGTATTTT

d_call: NA
v_call: TRBV9
j_call: TRBJ2-1
clone_size: few
cdr3_aa: CASSGGGTPYYNEQFF
cdr3_nt: TGTGCCAGCAGCGGCGGAGGGACGCCCTACTACAATGAGCAGTTCTTC

d_call: NA
v_call: TRBV5-6
j_call: TRBJ2-7
clone_size: NA
cdr3_aa: CASSLFLQGTGYEQYF
cdr3_nt: TGTGCCAGCAGCCTTTTCCTACAGGGTACGGGATACGAGCAGTACTTC

d_call: TRBD1
v_call: TRBV12-3/TRBV12-4
j_call: TRBJ1-1
clone_size: few
cdr3_aa: CASSAVLQGTGAFF
cdr3_nt: TGTGCCAGCAGCGCCGTTTTACAGGGGACTGGGGCTTTCTTT

d_call: NA
v_call: TRBV20-1
j_call: TRBJ1-6
clone_size: once
cdr3_aa: CSATLGAYNPPLHF
cdr3_nt: TGCAGTGCCACTCTTGGGGCCTATAATCCACCCCTCCACTTT

d_call: TRBD1
v_call: TRBV4-1
j_call: TRBJ1-1
clone_size: few
cdr3_aa: CASSRNDPTGSTEAFF
cdr3_nt: TGCGCCAGCAGCCGTAACGATCCGACAGGGAGCACTGAAGCTTTCTTT

d_call: NA
v_call: TRBV20-1
j_call: TRBJ2-5
clone_size: few
cdr3_aa: CSARFIREKTQYF
cdr3_nt: TGCAGTGCTAGATTTATTAGAGAGAAGACCCAGTACTTC

d_call: TRBD1
v_call: TRBV7-9
j_call: TRBJ2-5
clone_size: NA
cdr3_aa: CASSLGSGRGRGETQYF
cdr3_nt: TGTGCCAGCAGCTTAGGTAGTGGCAGGGGGCGAGGGGAGACCCAGTACTTC